The source of this T cell receptor (beta chain) is a study of control samples from healthy donors and cancer patients. Clones were read by immunoSEQ multiplex PCR, and TCRdb kept only the in-frame ones, dropping some. The table has 85,000 to 95,000 clones, roughly 82% seen once. V dropped 0 bases and J dropped 3 bases, with 11 bases sitting between them. The germline gives CDR1 LGHNA, CDR2 YSLEER. This CDR3 contains 15 residues. This clone was recorded once. The sequence was obtained from a woman aged 60-70 years in good health. The sequencing sample was made of blood. The V call is TRBV4-3, the J call TRBJ1-2; D is ambiguous. The CDR3 protein is CASSQEAFQYYGYTF. Written as DNA, the CDR3 is TGCGCCAGCAGCCAAGAAGCGTTCCAGTACTATGGCTACACCTTC.